These T cell receptor beta chains were read from a single sample in a study of blood T cell repertoires in COVID-19. Here immunoSEQ multiplex PCR was the method, and the copy in TCRdb shows in-frame clones only, minus some. This sample has about 160,000 clones, with approximately 90% found just once. Sequenced: peripheral blood. The receptors shown here come from a man in his late teens or twenties with COVID-19, enrolled during active disease. Each CDR3 is given with its conserved first and last residue. A D gene is named only where the DNA matches it firmly. A clone size is listed for some rows: how often the clone was seen (once, few, many), or a class if it is expanded.

v_call	clone_size	j_call	d_call	cdr3_nt	cdr3_aa
TRBV6-6	-	TRBJ2-7	-	TGTGCCAGCACCTTAGGGCAGGGCGCCTACGAGCAGTACTTC	CASTLGQGAYEQYF
TRBV28	few	TRBJ1-1	-	TGTGCCAGCAGTTTAGACAGCGACACTGAAGCTTTCTTT	CASSLDSDTEAFF
TRBV11-2	-	TRBJ2-1	-	TGTGCCAGCAGCTCCCTAAACAATGAGCAGTTCTTC	CASSSLNNEQFF
TRBV28	once	TRBJ2-7	-	TGTGCCAGCAGCCCCCTGGGCCGACAGCAGTCCTACGAGCAGTACTTC	CASSPLGRQQSYEQYF
TRBV5-8	-	TRBJ2-7	-	TGTGCCAGCAGCCCCCGGGTTGAGCAGTACTTC	CASSPRVEQYF
TRBV7-7	-	TRBJ1-6	-	TGTGCTAGCAGCTTACGCGGAGTACAGGGTAGGACGAATAATTCACCCCTCCACTTT	CASSLRGVQGRTNNSPLHF
TRBV27	-	TRBJ2-3	TRBD1	TGTGCCAGCAGTCAGGGGGAACCGTTTAGCACAGATACGCAGTATTTT	CASSQGEPFSTDTQYF
TRBV6-5	-	TRBJ1-4	TRBD1	TGTGCCAGCAGAGAGGACAGGGCGAGGGAAAAACTGCTTTTT	CASREDRAREKLLF
TRBV4-1	-	TRBJ2-1	-	TGCGCCAGCAGCCACCCGGGGGACCTCTACAATGAGCAGTTCTTC	CASSHPGDLYNEQFF
TRBV15	-	TRBJ2-1	TRBD2	TGTGCCACCAGCCCTTTAGCGGGAGGCGTGCTGTTCTTC	CATSPLAGGVLFF